The 29 T cell receptor beta chains reported below all come from one sample, sequenced in a study of CD8+ T cells in alopecia areata. Sequencing relied on a cDNA template that was reverse transcribed from extracted RNA. Clones were read by immunoSEQ multiplex PCR, and TCRdb kept only the in-frame ones, dropping some. Sampling found approximately 280,000 clones, none seen once. Cells pooled from cutaneous lymph nodes were sorted on CD4, CD8alpha, NKG2D, NKG2ACE and other markers. The sequencing sample was made of CD4+ T cells sorted from a lymph node. The source is a C3H/HeJ mouse with alopecia areata. MHC haplotype of the strain: H2-k.

This clone showed up just a few times. The gene names here belong to mouse. The read halts 4 residues ahead of the CDR3 end, with the missing end drawn from the germline J gene. The chain recombines TRBV19 with TRBJ2-5, with a weak D call TRBD1 (5 bases). The CDR3 is made up of 13 amino acids. Per the germline V gene, CDR1 is FNHDT and CDR2 is SITEND (reference sequence). The ends were cut back, 4 bases at V and 2 bases at J, with 8 bases in the middle. CDR3 sequence reads: CASSPGSQDTQYF. The sequenced part of the CDR3 DNA is TGTGCCAGCAGTCCAGGGAGCCAAGAC.

Details on this clone: Gene and germline names: mouse. The CDR3 end lies 4 residues beyond the end of the read and is filled in from the germline J gene. The chain recombines TRBV1 with TRBJ1-1, with 9 bases matching TRBD1. Germline values: CDR1 NSQYPW, CDR2 LRSPGD (reference sequence). The V and J ends lost 1 base and 4 bases, in that order; junction bases with no gene match: 4. The CDR3 is 15 amino acids. The CDR3 DNA, read in part, is TGCACCTGCAGTGCAGCTACAGGGGGCGGCACA. It translates to CTCSAATGGGT. The CDR3 reads in full as CTCSAATGGGTEVFF.

This clone came up a few times. Gene names refer to mouse genes. This CDR3 is also generated by other DNA sequences in the sample. The DNA read from the CDR3 is TGTGCCAGCAGCCAAGAGTGGACTGGGGGGAGTGCAGAA. Translating gives CASSQEWTGGSAE. The whole CDR3 region reads CASSQEWTGGSAETLYF. The V gene is TRBV5, the J gene TRBJ2-3; 11 bases are a match to TRBD2. The DNA ends 4 residues before the CDR3 does, and the rest of the CDR3 is filled in from the germline J gene. J gave up 0 bases and V 0 bases, and 2 bases lay outside the gene matches. From germline, CDR1 is LGHNA and CDR2 YNLKQL (reference sequence). The CDR3 covers 17 residues.

Concerning this clone: The gene names given are mouse names. The read ends 3 residues shy of where the CDR3 ends; the end is completed using the germline J gene. Other DNA sequences in this specimen translate into the identical CDR3. The chain employs TRBV13-1 and TRBJ1-6; D not resolved. TRBJ1-6 is treated as an ORF (open reading frame) with a function not yet certain. V dropped 1 base and J dropped 7 bases, with 3 bases sitting between them. The CDR3 sequence is 12 residues long. Germline CDR1 and CDR2: NSHNY and SYGAGN. Incomplete CDR3 DNA: TGTGCCAGCAGTGATCTGAATTCGCCC. Translation: CASSDLNSP. The full CDR3 sequence reads CASSDLNSPLYF.

Worth noting for this clone: The listed genes are named as in mouse. The read finishes 4 residues shy of the CDR3 end, and the germline J gene is used to complete it. The chain carries TRBV1 and TRBJ2-1; TRBD1 matches 8 bases. The V gene's germline CDR1 is NSQYPW and CDR2 LRSPGD (reference sequence). The CDR3 is made up of 13 amino acids. The sequenced part of the CDR3 DNA is TGCACCTGCACCCAGGGGGCGGGAGCT. Its translation is CTCTQGAGA. The complete CDR3 protein is CTCTQGAGAEQFF.

A few counts support this clone. Germline and genes: mouse. The read comes to an end 4 residues before the CDR3 does, leaving the germline J gene to fill in the end. The chain joins TRBV13-1 to TRBJ2-7; D perhaps matches TRBD2 (6 bases). Germline values: CDR1 NSHNY, CDR2 SYGAGN. Trimming removed 0 bases from V and 0 bases from J, with 10 bases in between. CDR3 length: 15 residues. The CDR3 loop reads CASSDGGVSSYEQYF. The CDR3 bases that were read are TGTGCCAGCAGTGATGGGGGGGTAAGCTCCTAT.

This clone was detected a few times. Gene names refer to mouse genes. Sequencing ends 4 residues short of the CDR3 end; the germline J gene provides the rest. The chain carries TRBV13-2 and TRBJ2-5; TRBD2 aligns across 13 bases. Trimming removed 4 bases from V and 2 bases from J; junction bases left unmatched: 10. CDR1 and CDR2 from the germline V gene are NNHNN and SYGAGS (reference sequence). This CDR3 region has 18 residues. The CDR3 spells CASGPPGLGGWAQDTQYF. CDR3 bases read: TGTGCCAGCGGTCCCCCGGGACTGGGGGGGTGGGCCCAAGAC.

Only a few counts were recorded for this clone. Gene labels here are mouse ones. The read ends 4 residues before the CDR3 terminus; that terminus is restored from the germline J gene. The genes are TRBV19 and TRBJ2-7; 7 bases align to TRBD2. Losses at the gene ends were 9 bases for V and 0 bases for J; bases not matched to a gene: 6. The CDR3 is made up of 13 amino acids. From germline, CDR1 is FNHDT and CDR2 SITEND (reference sequence). The CDR3 sequence: CAIGLESSYEQYF. The sequenced CDR3 bases are TGTGCCATCGGACTGGAGAGCTCCTAT.

About this clone itself: Mouse gene names and germline throughout. Coverage ceases 4 residues before the CDR3 finishes, and the germline J gene fills in the end. V is TRBV12-1 and J is TRBJ2-4; 8 bases fit TRBD2. CDR1 is SGHSN, CDR2 HYEKVE, per germline. The CDR3 runs 13 residues. This CDR3 reads CASSLLGGNTLYF. The covered CDR3 bases are TGTGCCAGCTCTCTCCTGGGGGGAAAC.

This clone was seen a few times. A much larger clonotype is one base distant, so this may be a read error. Gene labels here are mouse ones. Read sequence stops 4 residues before the CDR3 end, and the germline J gene provides the missing end. Distinct nucleotide sequences in the sample also encode this CDR3. V gene TRBV13-1 combines with J gene TRBJ1-2; 9 nucleotides match TRBD1. This CDR3 is 13 amino acids long. Germline loops: CDR1 NSHNY, CDR2 SYGAGN. The junction had 2 bases not matched to a gene; V was cut back by 5 bases and J by 3 bases. CDR3 bases read: TGTGCCAGCAGCAGGGACAGGGACTCC. Translation: CASSRDRDS. The entire CDR3 reads CASSRDRDSDYTF.

As concerns this clone: Gene labels here are mouse ones. Coverage ceases 4 residues before the CDR3 finishes, and the germline J gene fills in the end. V is TRBV13-1 and J is TRBJ2-3; no firm D call. From germline, CDR1 is NSHNY and CDR2 SYGAGN. V gave up 2 bases and J gave up 0 bases, with 10 bases separating them. The CDR3 extends over 15 amino acids. CDR3 protein: CASSDRQPSAETLYF. The CDR3 DNA, read in part, is TGTGCCAGCAGTGACAGGCAACCTAGTGCAGAA.

A word on this clone: Genes here carry mouse names. Sequencing ends 4 residues short of the CDR3 end; the germline J gene provides the rest. This chain connects TRBV19 to TRBJ2-4; 10 bases align to TRBD2. The CDR3 covers 15 residues. The trim removed 4 bases at V and 0 bases at J, leaving 2 bases unmatched. Germline CDR1 is FNHDT and CDR2 is SITEND (reference sequence). The CDR3 DNA, read in part, is TGTGCCAGCAGTGACTGGGGGGAAAGTCAAAAC. Residues: CASSDWGESQN. The full CDR3 is CASSDWGESQNTLYF.

This clone showed up just a few times. Germline and genes here are mouse. The read falls 4 residues short of the CDR3 end, and the missing part is taken from the germline J gene. Additional DNA sequences in this sample encode the identical CDR3. V is TRBV31 and J is TRBJ2-7, with 8 bases fitting TRBD2. The germline CDR1 and CDR2 sequences are GKSSPN and SITVG. There are 14 residues in the CDR3. V dropped 0 bases and J dropped 0; count of bases not matched to a gene: 1. CDR3 sequence reads: CAWSLWGGSYEQYF. The DNA read from the CDR3 is TGTGCCTGGAGTCTTTGGGGGGGCTCCTAT.

This clone was detected a few times. The gene names here belong to mouse. The CDR3 end falls 3 residues outside the read, so it is completed with the germline J gene. Other nucleotide sequences in the sample specify the same CDR3. This chain uses TRBV19 with TRBJ1-6; D perhaps matches TRBD1 (5 bases). TRBJ1-6 is marked as an open reading frame, function uncertain. The V end lost 3 bases, the J end lost 4 bases, and 8 bases lay between the germline ends. Per germline, CDR1 FNHDT and CDR2 SITEND (reference sequence). This CDR3 spans 14 amino acids. The CDR3 sequence is CASSTQGYNSPLYF. CDR3 DNA, as far as it was read: TGTGCCAGCAGTACCCAGGGATATAATTCGCCC.

This clone was counted a few times. Here the gene names and germline are mouse. The observed sequence ends 4 residues before the CDR3 terminus, with the missing tail filled in from the germline J gene. The chain employs TRBV19 and TRBJ2-7, with 9 bases that match TRBD2. The CDR3 totals 14 residues. J was trimmed by 2 bases and V by 2 bases; bases with no gene match: 2. Germline V lookup: CDR1 FNHDT, CDR2 SITEND (reference sequence). The covered CDR3 bases are TGTGCCAGCAGTATGACTGGGGGAGCCTAT. It encodes CASSMTGGAY. The full CDR3 protein is CASSMTGGAYEQYF.

With regard to this clone: The genes are named according to mouse. Additional DNA sequences in this sample encode the identical CDR3. The CDR3 spells CASSLGLGDNYAEQFF. The sequenced CDR3 bases are TGTGCCAGCAGTCTGGGACTGGGGGATAACTATGCT. The chain links TRBV13-1 to TRBJ2-1; 11 bases map to TRBD2. The read halts 4 residues ahead of the CDR3 end, with the missing end drawn from the germline J gene. Germline CDR1 reads NSHNY; CDR2 reads SYGAGN. V was clipped by 4 bases and J by 0 bases; unmatched bases: 3. CDR3 length: 16 residues.

As concerns this clone: The gene symbols are mouse symbols. The sequence runs out 4 residues before the end of the CDR3; the remainder is reconstructed from the germline J gene. Other DNA sequences in the same sample also yield this CDR3. This chain connects TRBV13-3 to TRBJ2-1, with 10 bases identical to TRBD1. Germline CDR1 and CDR2: NNHDY and SYVADS. V lost 3 bases to trimming and J lost 4 bases; unmatched junction nucleotides: 1. The CDR3 loop spans 14 amino acids. The CDR3 DNA, read in part, is TGTGCCAGCAGTGTGGACAGGGGGTATGCT. Translating gives CASSVDRGYA. The whole CDR3 is CASSVDRGYAEQFF.

This clone was seen a handful of times. Genes and germline are mouse. The read stops 4 residues short of the end of the CDR3; the missing end is completed from the germline J gene. The chain recombines TRBV17 with TRBJ2-5, with TRBD2 identical over 9 bases. From germline, CDR1 is MNHDT and CDR2 YYDKIL. Losses at the gene ends were 2 bases for V and 2 bases for J; bases not matched to a gene: 2. This CDR3 spans 15 amino acids. CDR3 protein: CASSRKLGGQDTQYF. CDR3 DNA, as far as it was read: TGTGCTAGCAGTAGAAAACTGGGGGGCCAAGAC.

Comments on this clone: Gene names refer to mouse genes. The read ends 4 residues before the CDR3 terminus; that terminus is restored from the germline J gene. V and J are TRBV1 and TRBJ2-5, with D possibly TRBD2 on 6 matching bases. Per germline, CDR1 NSQYPW and CDR2 LRSPGD (reference sequence). CDR3 length: 14 amino acids. CDR3 residues: CTCSADTGGDTQYF. The CDR3 DNA, read in part, is TGCACCTGCAGTGCAGATACGGGGGGTGAC.

This clone was detected a few times. Gene labels here are mouse ones. With the read ending 4 residues before the CDR3 end, the germline J gene is used to fill in that end. The chain has TRBV13-1 and TRBJ2-1; 10 bases line up with TRBD2. Looked up from germline, CDR1 is NSHNY and CDR2 is SYGAGN. CDR3 length equals 14 residues. The ends lost 5 bases at V and 3 bases at J; junction bases unmatched: 2. CDR3 loop: CASRWTGGYAEQFF. CDR3 DNA (partial): TGTGCCAGCAGATGGACTGGGGGCTATGCT.

The sample holds a few counts of this clone. Mouse names are used for the genes. From the germline J gene comes the end of the CDR3, since the read stops 4 residues before it. This chain joins TRBV13-1 and TRBJ1-2; tentative D call: TRBD1 (6 bases). The V gene's germline CDR1 is NSHNY and CDR2 SYGAGN. This CDR3 comprises 14 residues. V was shortened by 1 base and J by 1 base, with 8 bases between the two germline ends. The CDR3 region is CASSDYRENSDYTF. The CDR3 DNA, read in part, is TGTGCCAGCAGTGATTACAGGGAAAACTCC.

A note on this clone: Here the gene names and germline are mouse. The sequenced part of the CDR3 DNA is TGTGCCAGCAGTGACTGGGGGGGTGAAGAC. Its translation is CASSDWGGED. The whole CDR3 is CASSDWGGEDTQYF. The chain combines TRBV13-3 with TRBJ2-5, with 9 nucleotides matching TRBD2. The sequence runs out 4 residues before the end of the CDR3; the remainder is reconstructed from the germline J gene. This CDR3 comprises 14 residues. Germline CDR1 NNHDY, CDR2 SYVADS.

This clone was counted only a few times. Each gene name is a mouse one. CDR3 DNA (partial): TGTGCCAGCAGCCAAGAAAGAGGACAGGGGGGTGCAGAA. Its translation is CASSQERGQGGAE. The full CDR3 protein is CASSQERGQGGAETLYF. The chain employs TRBV5 and TRBJ2-3, with 10 bases fitting TRBD1. From the germline J gene comes the end of the CDR3, since the read stops 4 residues before it. The CDR3 is 17 residues long. Germline CDR1 reads LGHNA; CDR2 reads YNLKQL (reference sequence). Trimming at V came to 0 bases and at J to 1 base, leaving 4 bases not matched to a gene.

This clone was detected only a few times. These gene names are mouse names. CDR3 in amino acids: CTCSAEDRGQDTQYF. Partial CDR3 DNA: TGCACCTGCAGTGCAGAAGACAGGGGGCAAGAC. The chain employs TRBV1 and TRBJ2-5; 9 bases agree with TRBD1. The read terminates 4 residues ahead of where the CDR3 ends, so the germline J gene completes it. This CDR3 is built from 15 residues. Germline-derived CDR1 and CDR2 are NSQYPW and LRSPGD (reference sequence). V was pared by 0 bases and J by 3 bases, with 1 base of the junction left unmatched.

For this clone: Gene and germline names: mouse. Coverage ceases 4 residues before the CDR3 finishes, and the germline J gene fills in the end. The genes are TRBV13-2 and TRBJ2-1; TRBD2 matches at 12 bases. Trimming took 2 bases from V and 1 from J; bases not matched to a gene: 4. The germline gives CDR1 NNHNN, CDR2 SYGAGS (reference sequence). The CDR3 runs 17 residues. The part of the CDR3 DNA that was read is TGTGCCAGCGGTGACCCCGGACTGGGGGGGAACTATGCT. Protein product: CASGDPGLGGNYA. The whole CDR3 is CASGDPGLGGNYAEQFF.

This clone was detected a few times. A much larger clone lies a single base off, so this may be a read error. The gene names given are mouse names. From the germline J gene comes the end of the CDR3, since the read stops 4 residues before it. This chain uses TRBV14 with TRBJ2-1; the match to TRBD1 covers 7 bases. The length of the CDR3 is 13 residues. Per germline, CDR1 SGHDT and CDR2 FRDEAV. V trimming: 4 bases; J trimming: 4 bases; junction bases outside the gene matches: 2. The CDR3 reads CASSAGQYAEQFF. The sequenced part of the CDR3 DNA is TGTGCCAGCAGTGCGGGACAGTATGCT.

In its sample, this clone was seen many times. Mouse names are used for the genes. The read finishes 4 residues shy of the CDR3 end, and the germline J gene is used to complete it. The rearrangement joins TRBV17 to TRBJ2-5, with D possibly matching TRBD2 (6 bases). Germline CDR1 and CDR2: MNHDT and YYDKIL. Trimming left V 0 bases short and J 2 bases short, with 12 bases between. The CDR3 spans 16 residues. The CDR3 reads CASSRDLRDFQDTQYF. The sequenced CDR3 bases are TGTGCTAGCAGTAGAGATCTCCGGGACTTCCAAGAC.

Turning to this clone: Mouse germline and gene names are used. The CDR3 is cut off 4 residues early in the read; its end comes from the germline J gene. J is TRBJ2-3 and V is TRBV19; 9 positions agree with TRBD2. This CDR3 contains 14 residues. The trim removed 4 bases at V and 3 bases at J, leaving 3 bases unmatched. CDR1 and CDR2 (germline): FNHDT, SITEND (reference sequence). This CDR3 reads CASSFGGAAETLYF. CDR3 DNA (partial): TGTGCCAGCAGTTTTGGGGGGGCGGCAGAA.

Worth noting for this clone: Here the gene names and germline are mouse. CDR3 residues: CASSPDRAERLFF. The sequenced part of the CDR3 DNA is TGTGCCAGCAGTCCGGACAGGGCCGAA. This chain joins TRBV19 and TRBJ1-4; 8 bases are shared with TRBD1. The read ends 4 residues before the CDR3 terminus; that terminus is restored from the germline J gene. This CDR3 is 13 amino acids long. Per the germline V gene, CDR1 is FNHDT and CDR2 is SITEND (reference sequence).